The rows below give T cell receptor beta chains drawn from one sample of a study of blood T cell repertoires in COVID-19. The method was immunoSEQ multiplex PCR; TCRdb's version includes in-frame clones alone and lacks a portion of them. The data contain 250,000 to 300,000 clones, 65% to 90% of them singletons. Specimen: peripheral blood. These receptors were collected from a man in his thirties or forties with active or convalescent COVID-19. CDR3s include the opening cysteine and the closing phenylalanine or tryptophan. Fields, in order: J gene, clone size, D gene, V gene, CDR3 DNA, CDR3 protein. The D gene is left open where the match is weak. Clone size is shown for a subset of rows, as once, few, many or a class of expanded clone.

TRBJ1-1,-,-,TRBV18,TGTGCCAGCTCGCCCACACAGGGAAAGAACACTGAAGCTTTCTTT,CASSPTQGKNTEAFF
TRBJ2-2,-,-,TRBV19,TGTGCCAGTAGCCCCCGAAGGAGCACCGGGGAGCTGTTTTTT,CASSPRRSTGELFF
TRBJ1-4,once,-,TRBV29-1,TGCAGCGTCAGCTCCGGGACATCTAATGAAAAACTGTTTTTT,CSVSSGTSNEKLFF
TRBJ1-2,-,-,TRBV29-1,TGCAGCGTGCGGGAGGAACTAGACCCTAACTATGGCTACACCTTC,CSVREELDPNYGYTF
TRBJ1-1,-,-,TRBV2,TGTGCCAGTGGGGCGGAGGGGTACACTGAAGCTTTCTTT,CASGAEGYTEAFF
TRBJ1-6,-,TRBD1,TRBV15,TGTGCCACCAGCAGGGACAGGGTTAATTCACCCCTCCACTTT,CATSRDRVNSPLHF
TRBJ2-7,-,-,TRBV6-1,TGTGCCAGCAGAGGGGGATACGAGCAGTACTTC,CASRGGYEQYF
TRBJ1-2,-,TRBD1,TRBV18,TGTGCCAGCTCACCATACGATCAGGGGGGCCCCTATGGCTACACCTTC,CASSPYDQGGPYGYTF
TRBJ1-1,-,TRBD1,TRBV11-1,TGTGCCAGCAGCTTAGCTGGACAGGGGGCGCTTTACGCTGAAGCTTTCTTT,CASSLAGQGALYAEAFF
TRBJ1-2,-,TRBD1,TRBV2,TGTGCCAGCAGGCCGGGACAGATTAGGTATGGCTACACCTTC,CASRPGQIRYGYTF
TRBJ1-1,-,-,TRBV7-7,TGTGCCAGCAGCTTAAACAGGAACACTGAAGCTTTCTTT,CASSLNRNTEAFF
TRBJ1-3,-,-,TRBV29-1,TGCAGCGTAGGAGGTTCTGGAAACACCATATATTTT,CSVGGSGNTIYF
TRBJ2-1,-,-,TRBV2,TGTGCCAGCAGTGATACTGACTCCTACAATGAGCAGTTCTTC,CASSDTDSYNEQFF
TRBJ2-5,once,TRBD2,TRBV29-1,TGCAGCGTACTGGGCGGGGGAACCCAAGAGACCCAGTACTTC,CSVLGGGTQETQYF
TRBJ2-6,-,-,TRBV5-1,TGCGCCAGCAGCTTGGAAAGGGGCCCTGGGGCCAACGTCCTGACTTTC,CASSLERGPGANVLTF
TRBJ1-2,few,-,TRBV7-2,TGTGCCAGCAGCCTCAGGGGCCAGAGTGGCTACACCTTC,CASSLRGQSGYTF
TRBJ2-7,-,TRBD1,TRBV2,TGTGCCAGTAGGGACAGGGCATACGAGCAGTACTTC,CASRDRAYEQYF
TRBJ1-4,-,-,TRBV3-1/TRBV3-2,TGTGCCAGCAGCCATGGGGTGGGGCAGAATGAAAAACTGTTTTTT,CASSHGVGQNEKLFF
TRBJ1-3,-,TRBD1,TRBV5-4,TGTGCCAGCAGCTTACAGGGGGCGCATGAAGGCACCATATATTTT,CASSLQGAHEGTIYF
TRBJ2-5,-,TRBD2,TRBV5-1,TGCGCCAGCAGCTCACCCGGGGGGGCCGGAGAGACCCAGTACTTC,CASSSPGGAGETQYF
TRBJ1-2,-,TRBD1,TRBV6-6,TGTGCCAGCAGTTTGGGACAGGACTATGGCTACACCTTC,CASSLGQDYGYTF
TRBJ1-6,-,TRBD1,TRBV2,TGTGCCAGCACCCCGGACCGGGACAGGGTGGTTGTCCACTTT,CASTPDRDRVVVHF
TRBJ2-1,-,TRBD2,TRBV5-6,TGTGCCAGCAGCTTCCCCGGGGGGGCGAATGAGCAGTTCTTC,CASSFPGGANEQFF
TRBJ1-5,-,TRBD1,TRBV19,TGTGCCAGTAGTATTTGGGACAGGGAGAATCAGCCCCAGCATTTT,CASSIWDRENQPQHF
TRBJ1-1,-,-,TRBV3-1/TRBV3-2,TGTGCCAGCAGCCAATTAGCCAGTGAAGCTTTCTTT,CASSQLASEAFF
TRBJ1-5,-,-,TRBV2,TGTGCCAGCAGTGATCCCTGGGGCGGCAATCAGCCCCAGCATTTT,CASSDPWGGNQPQHF
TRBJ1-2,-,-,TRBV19,TGTGCCAGTAGTATGCAAGATCTGGACATCCACTCCCGCTACACCTTC,CASSMQDLDIHSRYTF
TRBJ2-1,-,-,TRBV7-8,TGTGCCAGCAGCTTAGCGAGCGCTGCAGGGCAGCAGTTCTTC,CASSLASAAGQQFF
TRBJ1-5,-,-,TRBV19,TGTGCCAGTAGTATATCCGGGAGGGCAGATCAGCCCCAGCATTTT,CASSISGRADQPQHF
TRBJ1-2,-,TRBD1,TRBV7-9,TGTGCCACCGGACAGGCGGCCTATGGCTACACCTTC,CATGQAAYGYTF
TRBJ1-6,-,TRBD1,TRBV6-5,TGTGCCAGCAGTAAACCGGGACAGGGGGTACCCCTCCACTTT,CASSKPGQGVPLHF
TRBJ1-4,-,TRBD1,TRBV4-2,TGTGCCAGCAGCCTAGAGGACAGGGACCATGAAAAACTGTTTTTT,CASSLEDRDHEKLFF
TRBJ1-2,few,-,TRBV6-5,TGTGCCAGCAGTAGCGGGGACACAAACTATGGCTACACCTTC,CASSSGDTNYGYTF
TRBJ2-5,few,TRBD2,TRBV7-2,TGTGCCAGCAGCTTAGGTCACGGGGGGGCCACCCAGTACTTC,CASSLGHGGATQYF
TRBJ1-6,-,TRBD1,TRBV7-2,TGTGCCAGCAGCTTAGCCTGGGACAGGGGGCGAGGTTTTTCCTATAATTCACCCCTCCACTTT,CASSLAWDRGRGFSYNSPLHF
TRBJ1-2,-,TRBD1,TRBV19,TGTGCCAGTAGTCCCTCGGGACAGGGCGAAAGGAGCTACACCTTC,CASSPSGQGERSYTF
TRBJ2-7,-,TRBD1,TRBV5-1,TGCGCCAGCAGCTTAGGGACAGGGTTGACCTACGAGCAGTACTTC,CASSLGTGLTYEQYF